This TCR beta chain was captured in a study of blood T cell repertoires in COVID-19. Looked up from germline, CDR1 is KGHDR and CDR2 is SFDVKD. This CDR3 comprises 17 residues. After removal of 6 bases from V and 0 bases from J, the junction contained 11 bases not matched to a gene. Those who participated ranged in age from roughly 18 to 90 years and resided in about two dozen US areas. TCRdb's table, derived via immunoSEQ multiplex PCR, lists solely in-frame clones and lacks some. The profile covers some 200,000 clones, with about nine tenths appearing a single time and roughly 7.2% taken by the ten largest.

Material for sequencing was PBMCs or T cells enriched from blood (not recorded which). The receptor was isolated from a man aged 25-45 years in a cohort exposed to, infected with or recovered from COVID-19 (not recorded which). The chain employs TRBV24-1 and TRBJ2-7, with 9 bases matching TRBD1. The CDR3 coding sequence is TGTGCCACCAGTCCTAATACGGGACAGGGCTTCTCCTACGAGCAGTACTTC. Translated, it gives CATSPNTGQGFSYEQYF.